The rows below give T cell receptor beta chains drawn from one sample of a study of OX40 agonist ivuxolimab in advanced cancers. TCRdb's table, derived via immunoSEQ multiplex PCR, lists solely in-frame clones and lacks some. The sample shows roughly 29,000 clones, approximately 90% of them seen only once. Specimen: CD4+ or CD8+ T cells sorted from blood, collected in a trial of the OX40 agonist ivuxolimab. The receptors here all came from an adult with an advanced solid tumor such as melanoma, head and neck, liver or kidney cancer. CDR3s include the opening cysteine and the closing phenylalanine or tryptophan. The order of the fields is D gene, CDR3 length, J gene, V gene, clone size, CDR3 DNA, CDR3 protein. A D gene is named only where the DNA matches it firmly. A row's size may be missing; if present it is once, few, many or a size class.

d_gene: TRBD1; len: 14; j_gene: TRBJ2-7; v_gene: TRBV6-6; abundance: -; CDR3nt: TGTGCCAGCAGCGATGGACAGGACCTCTACGAGCAGTACTTC; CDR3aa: CASSDGQDLYEQYF
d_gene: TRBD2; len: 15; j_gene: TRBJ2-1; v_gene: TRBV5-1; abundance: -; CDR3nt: TGCGCCAGCAGCTTGGCCCAAGCGGGAGTCGGTGAGCAGTTCTTC; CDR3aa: CASSLAQAGVGEQFF
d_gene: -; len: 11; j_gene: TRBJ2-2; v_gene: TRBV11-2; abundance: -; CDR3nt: TGTGCCAGCAGCTTAACCGGGGAGCTGTTTTTT; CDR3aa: CASSLTGELFF
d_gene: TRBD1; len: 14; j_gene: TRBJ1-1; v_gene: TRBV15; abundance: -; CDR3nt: TGTGCCACCAGCAGTGACAGGGGGAACACTGAAGCTTTCTTT; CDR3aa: CATSSDRGNTEAFF
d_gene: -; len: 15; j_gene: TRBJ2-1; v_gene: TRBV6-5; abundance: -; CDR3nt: TGTGCCAGCATTCCGGGCCCCACGAGCTACAATGAGCAGTTCTTC; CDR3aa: CASIPGPTSYNEQFF
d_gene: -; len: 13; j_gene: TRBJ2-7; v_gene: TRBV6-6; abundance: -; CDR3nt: TGTGCCAGCAGTTACTCGATGGCTTACGAGCAGTACTTC; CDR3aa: CASSYSMAYEQYF
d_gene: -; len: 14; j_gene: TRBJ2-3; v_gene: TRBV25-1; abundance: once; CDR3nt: TGTGCCAGTAATCCGGGACTGAGCACAGATACGCAGTATTTT; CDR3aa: CASNPGLSTDTQYF
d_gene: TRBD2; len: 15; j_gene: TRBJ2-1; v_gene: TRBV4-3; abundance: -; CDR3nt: TGCGCCAGCAGCCAGACTAGCGTCGAAGTTAATGAGCAGTTCTTC; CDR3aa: CASSQTSVEVNEQFF
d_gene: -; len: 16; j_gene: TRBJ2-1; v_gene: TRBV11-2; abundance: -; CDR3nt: TGTGCCAGCAGCTTAGGGGCTAGCGAGCCCTACAATGAGCAGTTCTTC; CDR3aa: CASSLGASEPYNEQFF
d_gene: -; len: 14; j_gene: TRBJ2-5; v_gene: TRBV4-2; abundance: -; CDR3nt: TGTGCCAGCAGCTTTGGTGAGGGCCCGGAGACCCAGTACTTC; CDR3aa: CASSFGEGPETQYF
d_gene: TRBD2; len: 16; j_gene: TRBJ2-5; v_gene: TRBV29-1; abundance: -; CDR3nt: TGCAGCGTTGACGGCCTAGCGGAGCAGTACCAAGAGACCCAGTACTTC; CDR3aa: CSVDGLAEQYQETQYF
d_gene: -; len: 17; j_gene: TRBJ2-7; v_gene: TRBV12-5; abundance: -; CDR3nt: TGTGCTAGTGCCTCACCTCCTGATCCTTCCCTTGATTACGAGCAGTACTTC; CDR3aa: CASASPPDPSLDYEQYF
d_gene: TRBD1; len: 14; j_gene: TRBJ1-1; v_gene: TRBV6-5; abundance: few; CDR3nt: TGTGCCAGCAGTTGGGCAGGGGGACCGCCTGAAGCTTTCTTT; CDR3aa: CASSWAGGPPEAFF
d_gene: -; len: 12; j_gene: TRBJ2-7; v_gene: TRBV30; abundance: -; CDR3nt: TGTGCCTGGAGTTCAGTAACCTACGAGCAGTACTTC; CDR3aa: CAWSSVTYEQYF
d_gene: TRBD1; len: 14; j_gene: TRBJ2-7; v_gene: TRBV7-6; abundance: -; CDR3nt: TGTGCCAGCAGCCCCCGGGACAGCTACTACGAGCAGTACTTC; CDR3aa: CASSPRDSYYEQYF
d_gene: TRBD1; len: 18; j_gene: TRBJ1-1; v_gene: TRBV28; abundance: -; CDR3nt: TGTGCCAGCATCCTAGTTCCTCACAGGGGGATCGCGAACACTGAAGCTTTCTTT; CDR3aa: CASILVPHRGIANTEAFF
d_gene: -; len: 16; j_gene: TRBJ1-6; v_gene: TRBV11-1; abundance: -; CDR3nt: TGTGCCAGCAGCTTGCTACGGGACTCTAATAATTCACCCCTCCACTTT; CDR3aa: CASSLLRDSNNSPLHF
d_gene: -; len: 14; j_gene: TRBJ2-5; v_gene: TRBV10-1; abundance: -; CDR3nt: TGCGCCAGCAGTGAGTTTACGTACCAAGAGACCCAGTACTTC; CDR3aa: CASSEFTYQETQYF
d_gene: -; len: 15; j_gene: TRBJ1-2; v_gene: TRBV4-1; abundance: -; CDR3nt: TGCGCCAGCAGCCAAGATGTCGGCAAGGCTTATGGCTACACCTTC; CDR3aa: CASSQDVGKAYGYTF
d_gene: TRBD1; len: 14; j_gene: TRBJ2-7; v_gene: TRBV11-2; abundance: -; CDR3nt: TGTGCCAGCAGCTTCGGACAGGGGGGGTACGAGCAGTACTTC; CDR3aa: CASSFGQGGYEQYF
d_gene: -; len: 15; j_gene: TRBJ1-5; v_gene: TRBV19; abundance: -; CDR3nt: TGTGCCAGTAGTATCCTGGCAGTTAGCAATCAGCCCCAGCATTTT; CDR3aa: CASSILAVSNQPQHF
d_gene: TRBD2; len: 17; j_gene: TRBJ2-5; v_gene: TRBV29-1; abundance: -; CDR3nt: TGCAGCGTTGAAGATCTGGCTAGCGGGAGGGCCACGGAGACCCAGTACTTC; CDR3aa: CSVEDLASGRATETQYF
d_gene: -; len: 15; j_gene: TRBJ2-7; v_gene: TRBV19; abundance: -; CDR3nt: TGTGCCAGTTCCGGGACATTAGTATCACACTACGAGCAGTACTTC; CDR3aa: CASSGTLVSHYEQYF
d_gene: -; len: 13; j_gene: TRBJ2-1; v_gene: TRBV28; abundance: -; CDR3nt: TGTGCCAGCAGTTTTAGCCGAAACAATGAGCAGTTCTTC; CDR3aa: CASSFSRNNEQFF
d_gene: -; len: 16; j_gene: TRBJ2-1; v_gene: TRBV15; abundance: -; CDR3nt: TGTGCCACCAGCAGAGTTATGAGCGGTCCCTACAATGAGCAGTTCTTC; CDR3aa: CATSRVMSGPYNEQFF
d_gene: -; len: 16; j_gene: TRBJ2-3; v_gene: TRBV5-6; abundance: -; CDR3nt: TGTGCCAGCAGCTTAAACGCCTTCGTAGCACCAGATACGCAGTATTTT; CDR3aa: CASSLNAFVAPDTQYF
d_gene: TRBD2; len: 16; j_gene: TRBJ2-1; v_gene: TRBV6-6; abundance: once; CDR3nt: TGTGCCAGCAGCCCCGGGCCGGGACTAGCGGGGGCTGAGCAGTTCTTC; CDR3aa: CASSPGPGLAGAEQFF
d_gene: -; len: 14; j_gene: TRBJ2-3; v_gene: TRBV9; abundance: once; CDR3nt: TGTGCCAGCAGTGTATACTATAGCACAGATACGCAGTATTTT; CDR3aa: CASSVYYSTDTQYF
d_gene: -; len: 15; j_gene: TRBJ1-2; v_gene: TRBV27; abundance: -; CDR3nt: TGTGCCAGCAGTTTATCGGCAGGGTCTAACTATGGCTACACCTTC; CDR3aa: CASSLSAGSNYGYTF
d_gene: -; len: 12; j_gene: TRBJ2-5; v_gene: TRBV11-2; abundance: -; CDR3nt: TGTGCCAGCAGCTCAGAGTGGGAGACCCAGTACTTC; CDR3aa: CASSSEWETQYF
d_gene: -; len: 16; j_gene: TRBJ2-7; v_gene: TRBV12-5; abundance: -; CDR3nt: TGTGCTAGTGGTTTGGTAAATGCAGGGACACACTACGAGCAGTACTTC; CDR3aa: CASGLVNAGTHYEQYF
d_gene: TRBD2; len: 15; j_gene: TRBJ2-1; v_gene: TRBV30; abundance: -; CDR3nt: TGTGCCTGGAGTGCAGGACTGCTAGCGGTCCGGGGGCAGTTCTTC; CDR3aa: CAWSAGLLAVRGQFF
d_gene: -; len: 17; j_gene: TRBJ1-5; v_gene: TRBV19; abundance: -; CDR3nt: TGTGCCAGTAGTATGAGGGATTCGGGGGTAGGCAATCAGCCCCAGCATTTT; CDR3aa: CASSMRDSGVGNQPQHF
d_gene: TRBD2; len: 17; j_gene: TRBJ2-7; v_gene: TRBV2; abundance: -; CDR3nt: TGTGCCAGCAGGACCTATTTAGGGACTAGCGGGAGCTACGAGCAGTACTTC; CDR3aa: CASRTYLGTSGSYEQYF
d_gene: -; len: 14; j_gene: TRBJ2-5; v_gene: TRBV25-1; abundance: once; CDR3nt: TGTGCCAGCAGCGGGACAAATCTACCCGGGCCCCAGTACTTC; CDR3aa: CASSGTNLPGPQYF
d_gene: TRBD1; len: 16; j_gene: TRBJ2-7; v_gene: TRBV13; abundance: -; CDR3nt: TGTGCCAGCAGTCCCCATGGGACAGGGCTTTCCTACGAGCAGTACTTC; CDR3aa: CASSPHGTGLSYEQYF
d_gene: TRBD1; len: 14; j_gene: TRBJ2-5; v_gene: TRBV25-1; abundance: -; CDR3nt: TGTGCCAGCAGTGGCCGACAGGGGCAAGAGACCCAGTACTTC; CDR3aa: CASSGRQGQETQYF
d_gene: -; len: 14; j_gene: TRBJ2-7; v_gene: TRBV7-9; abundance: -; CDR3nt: TGTGCCAGCAGCCCACCGGGACGAACCTACGAGCAGTACTTC; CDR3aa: CASSPPGRTYEQYF
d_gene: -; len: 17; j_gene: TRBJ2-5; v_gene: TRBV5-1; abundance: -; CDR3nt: TGCGCCAGCAGCTTGGTTGAGGTGGTTAGTAGTGAGGAGACCCAGTACTTC; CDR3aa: CASSLVEVVSSEETQYF
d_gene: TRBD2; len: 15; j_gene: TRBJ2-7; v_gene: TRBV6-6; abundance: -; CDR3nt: TGTGCCAGCAGGTCCGGGACTAGCGGATACTACGAGCAGTACTTC; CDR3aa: CASRSGTSGYYEQYF
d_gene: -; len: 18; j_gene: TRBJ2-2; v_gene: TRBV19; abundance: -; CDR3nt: TGTGCCAGTAGTATTCTTACGGAGTCGTTCGCGAACACCGGGGAGCTGTTTTTT; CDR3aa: CASSILTESFANTGELFF
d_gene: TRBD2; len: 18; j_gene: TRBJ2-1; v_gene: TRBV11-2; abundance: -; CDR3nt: TGTGCCAGCAGCTTAGGGGTTGCTAGCGGGATAAATTACAATGAGCAGTTCTTC; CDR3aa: CASSLGVASGINYNEQFF
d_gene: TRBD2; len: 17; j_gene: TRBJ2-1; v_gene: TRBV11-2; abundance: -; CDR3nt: TGTGCCAGCAGCTCCTCTAGCGGGTCGAGCTCCTACAATGAGCAGTTCTTC; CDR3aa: CASSSSSGSSSYNEQFF
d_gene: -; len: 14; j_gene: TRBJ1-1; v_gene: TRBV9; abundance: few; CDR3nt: TGTGCCAGCAGCCCTGGGACGGGGAACACTGAAGCTTTCTTT; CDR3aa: CASSPGTGNTEAFF
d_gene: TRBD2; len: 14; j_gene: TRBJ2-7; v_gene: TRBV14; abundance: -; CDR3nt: TGTGCCAGCAGCCGTGGGCTAGCGGTGCACGAGCAGTACTTC; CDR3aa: CASSRGLAVHEQYF
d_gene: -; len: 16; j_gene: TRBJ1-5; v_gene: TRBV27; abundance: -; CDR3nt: TGTGCCAGCAGTTTAGCCGCGGGTTATAGCAATCAGCCCCAGCATTTT; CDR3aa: CASSLAAGYSNQPQHF
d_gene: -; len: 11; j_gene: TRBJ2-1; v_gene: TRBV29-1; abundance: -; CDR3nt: TGCAGCGCCTTAACCCGGGGTGAGCAGTTCTTC; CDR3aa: CSALTRGEQFF
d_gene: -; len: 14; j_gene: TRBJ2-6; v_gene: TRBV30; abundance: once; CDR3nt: TGTGCCTGGAGTGTAGAGGCTGGGGCCAACGTCCTGACTTTC; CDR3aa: CAWSVEAGANVLTF
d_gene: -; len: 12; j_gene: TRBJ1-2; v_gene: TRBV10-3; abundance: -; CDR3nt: TGTGCCACAGCCGAGATATACTATGGCTACACCTTC; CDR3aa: CATAEIYYGYTF
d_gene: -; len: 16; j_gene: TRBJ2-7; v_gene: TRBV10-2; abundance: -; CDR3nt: TGCGCCAGCAGTGAGGGCAATAGAGGGAGGCTCTACGAGCAGTACTTC; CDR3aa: CASSEGNRGRLYEQYF
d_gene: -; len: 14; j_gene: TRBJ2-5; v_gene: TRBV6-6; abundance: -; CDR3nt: TGTGCCAGCAGCACCGCGCGGAACCAAGAGACCCAGTACTTC; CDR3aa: CASSTARNQETQYF
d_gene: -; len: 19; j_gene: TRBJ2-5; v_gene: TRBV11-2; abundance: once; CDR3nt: TGTGCCAGCAGCTTAGGTCGTCCCGGGACATTCTCAAGGGAGGAGACCCAGTACTTC; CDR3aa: CASSLGRPGTFSREETQYF
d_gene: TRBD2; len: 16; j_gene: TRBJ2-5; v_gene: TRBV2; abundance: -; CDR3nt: TGTGCCAGCCGATCGGTAGCGGGAGAGGGGTGGGAGACCCAGTACTTC; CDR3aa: CASRSVAGEGWETQYF
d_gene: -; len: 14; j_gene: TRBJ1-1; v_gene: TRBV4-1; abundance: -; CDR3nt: TGCGCCAGCAGCCTACAGAGAGGGGACACTGAAGCTTTCTTT; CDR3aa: CASSLQRGDTEAFF
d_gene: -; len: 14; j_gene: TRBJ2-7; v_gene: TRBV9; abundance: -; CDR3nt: TGTGCCAGCAGCGTAGCTACGAGGGCCACCGAGCAGTACTTC; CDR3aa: CASSVATRATEQYF